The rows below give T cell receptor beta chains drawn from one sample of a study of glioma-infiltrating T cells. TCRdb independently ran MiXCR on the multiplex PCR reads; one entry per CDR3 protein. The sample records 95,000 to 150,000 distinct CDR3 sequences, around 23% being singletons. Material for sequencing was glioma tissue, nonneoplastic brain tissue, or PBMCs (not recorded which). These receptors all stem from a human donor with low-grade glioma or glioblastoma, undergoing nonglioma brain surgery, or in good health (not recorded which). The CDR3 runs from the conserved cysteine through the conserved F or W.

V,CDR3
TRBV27,CASSPKSGTTSYEQYF
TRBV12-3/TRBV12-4,CASTPSSGNTIYF
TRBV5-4,CASSSGGFTQETQYF
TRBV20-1,CSASQREGRETQYF
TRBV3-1,CASSQDMGEQPQHF
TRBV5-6,CASSTTPAGPLGEQFF
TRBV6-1,CASSPFPTMGTDTQYF
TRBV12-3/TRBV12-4,CASSLPAPGQSETQYF
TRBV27,CASSPLQRGYNEQFF
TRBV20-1,CSAKGGQGNQPQHF
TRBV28,CASSSAGQQETQYF
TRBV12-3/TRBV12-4,CASSLQLSSYEQYF
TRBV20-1,CSARTGYTEAFF
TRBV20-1,CSARVREGEQFF
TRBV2,CATRLGGEEQYF
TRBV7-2,CASSLERNQPQHF
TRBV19,CASSTPGLGDEQYF
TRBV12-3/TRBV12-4,CASSQTGLWTYNEQFF
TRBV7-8,CASGYDQPQHF
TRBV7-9,CASSLIWGPQETQYF
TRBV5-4,CASSRGGGETGELFF
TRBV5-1,CASSSGRTGQTNSPLHF
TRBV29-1,CSVELGYEQFF
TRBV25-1,CASSRSDSFLYNEQFF
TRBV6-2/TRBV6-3,CASSCDSGQTNTEAFF
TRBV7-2,CASSLLGNNQPQHF
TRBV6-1,CASSGLAGNDEQYF
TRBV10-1,CAGTYKQGWSYEQYF
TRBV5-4,CASSSTRSTDTQYF
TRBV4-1,CASSQRGPAPYYNEQFF
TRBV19,CASSIDLAEGDTQYF
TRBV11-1,CAGSPPTGTYEQYF
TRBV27,CTGSFVGVPNQPQHF
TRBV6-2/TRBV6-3,CASSFLAGEGVREQYF
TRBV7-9,CASRSQGYEQYF
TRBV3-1,CASRPRRDANYGYTF
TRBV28,CASSPPLRGNYNEQFF
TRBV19,CASSIGADGYTF
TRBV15,CATRGTSGNEQYF
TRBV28,CASSLGSFTDTQYF
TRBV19,CASSIRPDTQYF
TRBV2,CASSEGLAGETQYF
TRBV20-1,CSAPPGLAGRYEQYF
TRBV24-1,CATSDLRGLAGGHTDTQYF
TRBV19,CASSIRRGTGQPQHF
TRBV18,CASSPGGPTEAFF
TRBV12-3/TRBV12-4,CASSFFSSQETQYF
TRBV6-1,CASRSGAGANEQYF
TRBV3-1,CARRPPRGRLSAPYF
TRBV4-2,CASSQPGTGFYEQYF
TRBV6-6,CASSYRAGGNTGELFF
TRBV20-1,CSAGTPSTDTQYF
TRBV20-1,CSARQGLVRDEQYF
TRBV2,CASRLGGGQPQHF
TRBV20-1,CSRVGSLITDTQYF
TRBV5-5,CASSRPSIDREASGSRHEQFF